This T cell receptor beta chain was documented in a study of shared clonotypes between healthy human individuals. For the study at large: Ranging from 18 to 49 in age, donors were two women and a few men. CD4 naive and memory got three plates each, CD8 naive two, CD8 memory one. General study results and limits: Approximately 5% of naive CD4 clonotypes were shared across several donors.

Produced via immunoSEQ multiplex PCR; TCRdb's table is partial and in-frame only. This sample has some 2.1 million clones, with around 95% found just once. Both subsets, CD45RA+ naive and CD45RA-negative memory, were split from the CD4+ cells. Details on this clone: What it recognizes is unknown.

The TCR was taken from a man between 18 and 29 years old in good health. The specimen sequenced was naive CD4+ T cells sorted from blood. Subset in this sample: CD45RA+ positively selected.

CDR3 nucleotide sequence: TGTGCCAGCAGCCGCGGGGGCGCCCGCACAGATACGCAGTATTTT. As protein: CASSRGGARTDTQYF. The V gene is TRBV6-5, the J gene TRBJ2-3, with D possibly matching TRBD2 (7 bases). The CDR3 is 15 amino acids. V was trimmed by 6 bases and J by 1 base, leaving 14 bases between them. Germline assignment: CDR1 MNHEY and CDR2 SVGAGI.